This T cell receptor beta chain was identified in a study of CD8 T cells in ankylosing spondylitis. Study results and limitations: Ankylosing spondylitis blood appeared to be characterized by a TCR beta motif of about eight highly homologous variants. Prior work had noted some motif variants in reactive arthritis blood and synovial fluid. As for the disease-linked clones, they showed a CD8+ phenotype and occurred at relatively low frequencies in peripheral blood.

In making TCR beta libraries, quantitative 5'-RACE with molecular barcodes was used. TCRdb re-analysed the 5' RACE reads in MiXCR, keeping a single row per CDR3 protein. The sample records hundreds of thousands of distinct CDR3 sequences, over 8.5% being singletons. This clonotype was seen a handful of times. What it binds is not known. Germline V lookup: CDR1 DFQATT, CDR2 SNEGSKA (reference sequence). The CDR3 length is 14 residues. The V end was cut by 3 bases, the J end by 1 base, with 10 bases between. The chain joins TRBV20-1 to TRBJ1-5, with D perhaps TRBD1 (5 bases). This sequence originates from a male donor with ankylosing spondylitis or in good health (not recorded which). The sample taken for sequencing was blood, either unsorted or a sorted T cell fraction (not recorded which). The DNA for the CDR3 is TGCAGTGCTAGCGGGGGGGTGAGCAATCAGCCCCAGCATTTT. It yields the protein CSASGGVSNQPQHF.